This T cell receptor beta chain is from a study of T cell changes during pregnancy in multiple sclerosis. The method was immunoSEQ multiplex PCR; TCRdb's version includes in-frame clones alone and lacks a portion of them. The sample lists some 80,000 clones; approximately 91% were seen once. J was trimmed by 5 bases and V by 8 bases; bases with no gene match: 13. Per germline, CDR1 WNHNN and CDR2 SYGVQD (reference sequence). There are 16 residues in the CDR3. This TCR was sampled from a female donor with multiple sclerosis, enrolled in a pregnancy study. Sequencing used peripheral blood, obtained in the first trimester of pregnancy. V usage is TRBV10-1 and J usage is TRBJ1-4; 8 positions agree with TRBD1. DNA of the CDR3: TGCGCCAGCCTTAAGACAGGGGAGAAGGAGAATGAAAAACTGTTTTTT. It yields the protein CASLKTGEKENEKLFF.